A selection of T cell receptor beta chains follows, all from one sample in a study of cytomegalovirus exposure and HLA in healthy donors. TCRdb's copy holds only in-frame clones and misses some; the assay was immunoSEQ multiplex PCR. This table holds roughly 120,000 clones, roughly 63% found once. The sequenced material came from PBMCs. The source is a man aged 35-49 years in good health and CMV-seropositive. Both conserved end residues are part of each CDR3. D genes are given only for firm matches. A clone size is listed for some rows: how often the clone was seen (once, few, many), or a class if it is expanded.

TRBJ2-1,-,TRBD2,TRBV5-6,TGTGCCAGCAGCTTGGAACCGGGGGGGAGCAATGAGCAGTTCTTC,CASSLEPGGSNEQFF
TRBJ1-5,few,TRBD1,TRBV5-8,TGTGCCAGTCCCGGGACAGGGGGCCATCTTCATCAGCCCCAGCATTTT,CASPGTGGHLHQPQHF
TRBJ1-2,few,-,TRBV28,TGTGCCAGCACCATGGGGGCGACCCGTCGCTACACCTTC,CASTMGATRRYTF
TRBJ1-4,-,TRBD1,TRBV14,TGTGCCAGCAGCCTCGCTTACGCATCGGACAGGGGGCGGACGACTAATGAAAAACTGTTTTTT,CASSLAYASDRGRTTNEKLFF
TRBJ2-2,-,TRBD2,TRBV10-3,TGTGCCATCAGCAGGACTAGCGGGGACACCGGGGAGCTGTTTTTT,CAISRTSGDTGELFF
TRBJ1-1,few,-,TRBV19,TGTGCCAGTCACAGAAATCAGGGCACTGAAGCTTTCTTT,CASHRNQGTEAFF
TRBJ2-3,-,-,TRBV4-2,TGTGCCAGCAGCCAAGGAAATAGCGGCCTCACAGATACGCAGTATTTT,CASSQGNSGLTDTQYF
TRBJ2-2,-,-,TRBV20-1,TGCAGTGCAGCACACACCGGGGAGCTGTTTTTT,CSAAHTGELFF
TRBJ2-3,-,-,TRBV5-1,TGCGCCAGCAACAATGGTGACAGGCCCACAGATACGCAGTATTTT,CASNNGDRPTDTQYF
TRBJ2-7,few,-,TRBV5-1,TGCGCCAGCAGCTTGGTAGCAGAATCCTACGAGCAGTACTTC,CASSLVAESYEQYF
TRBJ2-5,-,-,TRBV4-1,TGCGCCAGCAGCCAAGACCAGGGTCCAGAGACCCAGTACTTC,CASSQDQGPETQYF
TRBJ2-3,-,TRBD2,TRBV7-2,TGTGCCAGCAGCTTAGCGCCAGGGACTAGCGGGAGATTGAGCACAGATACGCAGTATTTT,CASSLAPGTSGRLSTDTQYF
TRBJ2-1,few,TRBD2,TRBV7-3,TGTGCCAGCAGCTTAACCTTAGCGGGGGCTTACAATGAGCAGTTCTTC,CASSLTLAGAYNEQFF
TRBJ2-3,few,TRBD2,TRBV5-1,TGCGCCAGCAGCTCCATGGGGGGACTAGCGGGGACAGGGTCGAGCACAGATACGCAGTATTTT,CASSSMGGLAGTGSSTDTQYF
TRBJ1-5,-,TRBD1,TRBV15,TGTGCCACCAGCCGACAGGGGCGTAATCAGCCCCAGCATTTT,CATSRQGRNQPQHF
TRBJ1-1,-,TRBD1,TRBV5-1,TGCGCCAGCAGCCATCAGGACAGGGGGAACACTGAAGCTTTCTTT,CASSHQDRGNTEAFF
TRBJ2-1,-,TRBD1,TRBV18,TGTGCCAGCTCACCAGGACAGGGGGGGAATGAGCAGTTCTTC,CASSPGQGGNEQFF
TRBJ2-3,-,-,TRBV19,TGTGCCAGTAGTATCGGCATCCGGGACTCCGCACAGAGTACGCAGTATTTT,CASSIGIRDSAQSTQYF
TRBJ2-5,-,TRBD2,TRBV5-1,TGCGCCAGCAGCTTCGGGGGCATAGCGGGGGGGTTTCCGAAGACCCAGTACTTC,CASSFGGIAGGFPKTQYF
TRBJ2-7,-,TRBD2,TRBV11-2,TGTGCCAGCAGTATACTAGCGGGAGGGCTCTACGAGCAGTACTTC,CASSILAGGLYEQYF
TRBJ2-7,-,TRBD1,TRBV6-5,TGTGCCAGCAACCGGGACAGGGGGCGATACGAGCAGTACTTC,CASNRDRGRYEQYF
TRBJ2-1,-,TRBD1,TRBV7-2,TGTGCCAGCAGCTTAGGGACAGGGGGTCGCTACAATGAGCAGTTCTTC,CASSLGTGGRYNEQFF
TRBJ2-1,once,TRBD1,TRBV2,TGTGCCAGCAGTGACTGGGACAGACAGGTAAATGAGCAGTTCTTC,CASSDWDRQVNEQFF
TRBJ1-1,-,TRBD1,TRBV6-5,TGTGCCAGCAGTGCGCCTCCAGGGGGCATCGCTGAAGCTTTCTTT,CASSAPPGGIAEAFF
TRBJ2-7,-,-,TRBV6-5,TGTGCCAGCAGTTACCGGTCGGGGGACGAGCAGTACTTC,CASSYRSGDEQYF
TRBJ1-3,few,TRBD1,TRBV2,TGTGCCAGCAGACAGGGGTTGAACACCATATATTTT,CASRQGLNTIYF